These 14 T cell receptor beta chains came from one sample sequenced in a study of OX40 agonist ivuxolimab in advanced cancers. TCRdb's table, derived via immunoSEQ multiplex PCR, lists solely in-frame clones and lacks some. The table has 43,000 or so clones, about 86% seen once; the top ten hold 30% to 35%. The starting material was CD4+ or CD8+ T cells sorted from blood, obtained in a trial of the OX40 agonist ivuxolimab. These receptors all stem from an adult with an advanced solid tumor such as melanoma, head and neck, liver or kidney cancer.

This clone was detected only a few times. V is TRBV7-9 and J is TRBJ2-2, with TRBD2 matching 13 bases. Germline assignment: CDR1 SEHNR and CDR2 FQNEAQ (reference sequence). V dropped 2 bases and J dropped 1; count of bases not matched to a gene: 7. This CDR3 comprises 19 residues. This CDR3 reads CASSLSYGTSGKNTGELFF. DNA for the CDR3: TGTGCCAGCAGCTTAAGTTATGGGACTAGCGGGAAGAACACCGGGGAGCTGTTTTTT.

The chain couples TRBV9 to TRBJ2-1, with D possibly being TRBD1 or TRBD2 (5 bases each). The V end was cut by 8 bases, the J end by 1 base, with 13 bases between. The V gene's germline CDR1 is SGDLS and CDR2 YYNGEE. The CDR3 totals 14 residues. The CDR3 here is CARHEGPSYNEQFF. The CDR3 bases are TGTGCCAGACACGAGGGGCCATCCTACAATGAGCAGTTCTTC.

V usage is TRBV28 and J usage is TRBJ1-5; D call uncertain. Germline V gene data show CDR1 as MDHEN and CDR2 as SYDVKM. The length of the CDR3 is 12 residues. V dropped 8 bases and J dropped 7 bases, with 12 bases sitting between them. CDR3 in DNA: TGTGCCAGCGGTTCGGGAGGCCAGCCCCAGCATTTT. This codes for CASGSGGQPQHF.

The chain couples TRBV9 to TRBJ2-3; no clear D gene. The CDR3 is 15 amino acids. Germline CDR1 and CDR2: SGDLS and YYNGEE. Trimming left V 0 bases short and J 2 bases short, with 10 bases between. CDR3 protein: CASSVEQRTTDTQYF. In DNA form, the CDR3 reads TGTGCCAGCAGCGTAGAACAGAGGACCACAGATACGCAGTATTTT. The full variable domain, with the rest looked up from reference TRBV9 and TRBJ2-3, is DSGVTQTPKHLITATGQRVTLRCSPRSGDLSVYWYQQSLDQGLQFLIQYYNGEERAKGNILERFSAQQFPDLHSELNLSSLELGDSALYFCASSVEQRTTDTQYFGPGTRLTVL.

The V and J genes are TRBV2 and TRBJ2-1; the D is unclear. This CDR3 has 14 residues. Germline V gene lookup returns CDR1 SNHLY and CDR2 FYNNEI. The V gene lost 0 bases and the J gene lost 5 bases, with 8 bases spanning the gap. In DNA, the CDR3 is TGTGCCAGCAGTGAAGCAGGGCAGGACAATGAGCAGTTCTTC. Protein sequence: CASSEAGQDNEQFF.

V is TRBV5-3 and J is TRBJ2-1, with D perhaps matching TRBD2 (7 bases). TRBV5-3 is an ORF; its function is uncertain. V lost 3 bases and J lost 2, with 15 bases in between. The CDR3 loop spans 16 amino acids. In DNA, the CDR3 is TGTGCCAGAAGCTCCCTAGGGGGGGTTCCCTACAATGAGCAGTTCTTC. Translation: CARSSLGGVPYNEQFF.

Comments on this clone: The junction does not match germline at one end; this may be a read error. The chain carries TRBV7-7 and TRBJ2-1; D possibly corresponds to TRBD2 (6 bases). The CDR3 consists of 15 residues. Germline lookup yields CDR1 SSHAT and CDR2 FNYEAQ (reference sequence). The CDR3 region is CASSLASAAYNEQFF. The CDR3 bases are TGTGCTAGCAGCTTAGCTAGCGCTGCCTACAATGAGCAGTTCTTC.

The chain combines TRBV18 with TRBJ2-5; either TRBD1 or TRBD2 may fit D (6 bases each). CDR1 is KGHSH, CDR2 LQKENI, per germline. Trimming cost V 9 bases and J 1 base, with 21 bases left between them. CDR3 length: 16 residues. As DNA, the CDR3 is TGTGCCAGACCGGTTCGGGGGCGGGCGTTCCAAGAGACCCAGTACTTC. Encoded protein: CARPVRGRAFQETQYF. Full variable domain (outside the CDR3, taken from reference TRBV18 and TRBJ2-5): NAGVMQNPRHLVRRRGQEARLRCSPMKGHSHVYWYRQLPEEGLKFMVYLQKENIIDESGMPKERFSAEFPKEGPSILRIQQVVRGDSAAYFCARPVRGRAFQETQYFGPGTRLLVL.

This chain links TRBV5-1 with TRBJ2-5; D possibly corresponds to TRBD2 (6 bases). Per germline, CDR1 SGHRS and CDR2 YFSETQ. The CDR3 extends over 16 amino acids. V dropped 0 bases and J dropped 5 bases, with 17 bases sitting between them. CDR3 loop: CASSLGGTSFHETQYF. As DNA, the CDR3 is TGCGCCAGCAGCTTGGGGGGGACTTCATTCCACGAGACCCAGTACTTC.

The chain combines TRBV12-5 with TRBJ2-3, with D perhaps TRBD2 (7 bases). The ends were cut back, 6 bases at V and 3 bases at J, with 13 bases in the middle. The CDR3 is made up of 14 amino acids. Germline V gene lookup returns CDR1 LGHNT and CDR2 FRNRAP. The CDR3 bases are TGTGCTAGTGGGGAGGGGGGGCCGACAGATACGCAGTATTTT. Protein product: CASGEGGPTDTQYF.

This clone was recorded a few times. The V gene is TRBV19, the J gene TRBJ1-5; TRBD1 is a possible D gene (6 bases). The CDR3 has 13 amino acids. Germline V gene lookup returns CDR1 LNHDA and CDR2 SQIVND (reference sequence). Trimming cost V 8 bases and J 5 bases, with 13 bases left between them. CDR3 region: CASCQGRDQPQHF. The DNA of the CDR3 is TGTGCCAGTTGTCAGGGGAGGGATCAGCCCCAGCATTTT.

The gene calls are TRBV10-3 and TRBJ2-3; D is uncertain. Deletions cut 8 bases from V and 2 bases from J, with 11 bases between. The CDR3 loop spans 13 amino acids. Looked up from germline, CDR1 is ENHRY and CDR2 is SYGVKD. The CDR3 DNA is TGTGCCATCGGTCCGCGGACCACAGATACGCAGTATTTT. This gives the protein CAIGPRTTDTQYF.

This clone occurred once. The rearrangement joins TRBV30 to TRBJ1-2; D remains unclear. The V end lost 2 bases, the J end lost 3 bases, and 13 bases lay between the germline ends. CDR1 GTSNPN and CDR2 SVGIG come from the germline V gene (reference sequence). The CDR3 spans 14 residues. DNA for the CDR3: TGTGCCTGGAGTTTCCAGGCAGACTACTATGGCTACACCTTC. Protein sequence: CAWSFQADYYGYTF.

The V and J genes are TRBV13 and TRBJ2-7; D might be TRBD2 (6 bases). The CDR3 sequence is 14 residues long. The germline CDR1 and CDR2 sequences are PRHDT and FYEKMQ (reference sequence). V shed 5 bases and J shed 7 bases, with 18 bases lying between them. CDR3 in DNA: TGTGCCAGCAGCCCTCGGGACTGGTTAACTGAGCAGTACTTC. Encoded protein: CASSPRDWLTEQYF.